This T cell receptor beta chain comes out of a study of T cell changes during pregnancy in multiple sclerosis. The CDR3 runs 16 residues. Germline CDR1 reads MDHEN; CDR2 reads SYDVKM. Trimming left V 2 bases short and J 9 bases short, with 20 bases between. Assay used: immunoSEQ multiplex PCR; TCRdb lists only in-frame clones, some missing. The sample records under 55,000 clones, around nine tenths being singletons. This sample comprised CD4+ T cells from peripheral blood mononuclear cells, obtained after pregnancy. The receptor comes from a female donor in good health, enrolled as a control in a pregnancy study. This sequence joins TRBV28 and TRBJ2-1, with D possibly matching TRBD2 (6 bases). The CDR3 nucleotides read TGTGCCAGCAGTTTAGAATCCGGGACTCCTACCGGTGAGCAGTTCTTC. It is translated as CASSLESGTPTGEQFF.